This T cell receptor beta chain was observed in a study of cytomegalovirus exposure and HLA in healthy donors. Not recorded for this donor was the CMV serostatus. The CDR3 length is 13 residues. Trimming at V came to 6 bases and at J to 4 bases, leaving 3 bases not matched to a gene. Germline-derived CDR1 and CDR2 are MNHEY and SVGAGI. A multiplex PCR was run with 60 Vbeta primers and 13 Jbeta primers. The table came from immunoSEQ multiplex PCR; TCRdb's copy has only in-frame clones and leaves some out. The table shows around 90,000 clones, with 64% occurring only once. Study-level points and caveats: A later analysis by the authors found several of the most significant clusters apparently linked to common viral pathogens.

Concerning this clone: The antigen remains undetermined.

The clonotype comes from a human donor in good health. The sequencing sample was made of PBMCs. The genes are TRBV6-5 and TRBJ1-5, with 7 bases that match TRBD1. The CDR3 bases are TGTGCCAGCAGGCAGACAGGGAATCAGCCCCAGCATTTT. Translated, it gives CASRQTGNQPQHF.